Listed here are 18 T cell receptor beta chains from one sample, sequenced in a study of T cell responses to AZD1222 COVID-19 vaccine. Method: immunoSEQ multiplex PCR; TCRdb's copy keeps in-frame clones and lacks some. The sample consists of around 150,000 clones, around 88% of them appearing once. The sequencing used peripheral blood, collected on day 0 of MenACWY control vaccination. The receptors shown here come from an adult in good health.

This sequence joins TRBV7-9 and TRBJ1-1; D gene uncertain. The V end was cut by 1 base, the J end by 1 base, with 10 bases between. CDR3 length equals 15 residues. Germline loops: CDR1 SEHNR, CDR2 FQNEAQ (reference sequence). In DNA, the CDR3 is TGTGCCAGCAGCTTAGGTGGTTTTCAGAACACTGAAGCTTTCTTT. Residues: CASSLGGFQNTEAFF. Variable domain in full (rest from reference TRBV7-9 and TRBJ1-1): DTGVSQNPRHKITKRGQNVTFRCDPISEHNRLYWYRQTLGQGPEFLTYFQNEAQLEKSRLLSDRFSAERPKGSFSTLEIQRTEQGDSAMYLCASSLGGFQNTEAFFGQGTRLTVV.

This chain uses TRBV14 with TRBJ2-7, with D unresolved. The CDR3 runs 12 residues. Germline values: CDR1 SGHDN, CDR2 FVKESK. V was clipped by 3 bases and J by 1 base, with 4 bases between them. This chain's CDR3 is CASSQYSYEQYF. For the CDR3, the DNA is TGTGCCAGCAGCCAGTATTCCTACGAGCAGTACTTC.

Only one count was recorded for this clone. V usage is TRBV24-1 and J usage is TRBJ1-5; D is ambiguous. CDR1 and CDR2 from the germline V gene are KGHDR and SFDVKD. Trimming stripped 4 bases from V and 1 base from J, with 10 bases between. The CDR3 contains 15 residues. The CDR3 DNA sequence: TGTGCCACCAGTGACTCCGCCACAAGCAATCAGCCCCAGCATTTT. Its translation: CATSDSATSNQPQHF.

The rearrangement uses TRBV11-3 and TRBJ2-2; D is perhaps TRBD2 (6 bases). This CDR3 is built from 17 residues. Deletions cut 4 bases from V and 3 bases from J, with 18 bases between. Germline loops: CDR1 SGHNT, CDR2 YENEEA. The CDR3 reads CASSSGWREGDTGELFF. The CDR3 DNA is TGTGCCAGCAGCTCGGGGTGGAGGGAAGGGGACACCGGGGAGCTGTTTTTT.

This chain uses TRBV7-9 with TRBJ1-2; 10 positions match TRBD1. V trimming: 3 bases; J trimming: 6 bases; junction bases outside the gene matches: 4. The CDR3 is 14 residues long. Germline CDR1 SEHNR, CDR2 FQNEAQ (reference sequence). This CDR3 is CASSLGQGFHGYTF. CDR3 coding DNA: TGTGCCAGCAGCTTGGGACAGGGGTTCCATGGCTACACCTTC.

This chain joins TRBV19 and TRBJ2-5; either TRBD1 or TRBD2 may supply D (6 bases each). This CDR3 is built from 15 residues. From germline, CDR1 is LNHDA and CDR2 SQIVND (reference sequence). Trimming pared 4 bases from V and 4 bases from J, leaving 16 bases between. The CDR3 loop is CASSRGASEVETQYF. Written as DNA, the CDR3 is TGTGCCAGTAGTAGGGGGGCCAGTGAGGTAGAGACCCAGTACTTC.

The rearrangement uses TRBV4-2 and TRBJ1-2; tentative D call: TRBD1 (5 bases). The CDR3 sequence is 13 residues long. The ends were cut back, 2 bases at V and 1 base at J, with 5 bases in the middle. Germline V gene sequence: CDR1 LGHNA, CDR2 YNFKEQ. The DNA for the CDR3 is TGTGCCAGCAGCCAACAGGGTAACTATGGCTACACCTTC. Its protein product is CASSQQGNYGYTF.

The genes are TRBV15 and TRBJ2-2, with a possible D match to TRBD1 (6 bases). The germline gives CDR1 LNHNV, CDR2 YYDKDF (reference sequence). This CDR3 has 17 residues. V was cut by 1 base and J by 1 base, with 13 bases left in between. This CDR3 reads CATSRGQAMGNTGELFF. For the CDR3, the DNA is TGTGCCACCAGCAGAGGACAGGCCATGGGGAACACCGGGGAGCTGTTTTTT. Full variable domain (rest looked up from reference TRBV15 and TRBJ2-2): DAMVIQNPRYQVTQFGKPVTLSCSQTLNHNVMYWYQQKSSQAPKLLFHYYDKDFNNEADTPDNFQSRRPNTSFCFLDIRSPGLGDTAMYLCATSRGQAMGNTGELFFGEGSRLTVL.

The chain is built from TRBV6-5 and TRBJ1-2; D is perhaps TRBD1 (5 bases). Trimming left V 7 bases short and J 3 bases short, with 12 bases between. CDR1 MNHEY and CDR2 SVGAGI come from the germline V gene. There are 13 residues in the CDR3. The CDR3 DNA is TGTGCCAGCACCCCTACAGGAGACTATGGCTACACCTTC. This codes for CASTPTGDYGYTF.

V is TRBV6-1 and J is TRBJ1-1; no firm D call. The CDR3 runs to 12 residues. The V and J ends lost 3 bases and 5 bases respectively, with 7 bases between them. From germline, CDR1 is MNHNS and CDR2 SASEGT. The CDR3: CASSDQGTEAFF. CDR3 nucleotide sequence: TGTGCCAGCAGTGACCAAGGGACTGAAGCTTTCTTT.

The chain uses TRBV19 and TRBJ2-1; 11 nucleotides align to TRBD2. The CDR3 is made up of 15 amino acids. V shed 3 bases, J shed 8 bases, and the junction held 6 bases outside the gene matches. The germline gives CDR1 LNHDA, CDR2 SQIVND (reference sequence). CDR3 residues: CASSIVSGGADEQFF. In DNA, the CDR3 is TGTGCCAGTAGTATTGTTAGCGGGGGGGCCGATGAGCAGTTCTTC.

The chain combines TRBV4-1 with TRBJ2-1; the match to TRBD2 covers 7 bases. The CDR3 spans 18 residues. J was trimmed by 0 bases and V by 4 bases; bases with no gene match: 12. CDR1 is MGHRA and CDR2 is YSYEKL in the germline V gene. In DNA form, the CDR3 reads TGCGCCAGCAGCCGAGGGCCTAGCGGAGGCGGCTCCTACAATGAGCAGTTCTTC. Protein sequence: CASSRGPSGGGSYNEQFF.

The J gene is TRBJ1-1, the V gene TRBV2; 10 bases line up with TRBD1. J lost 5 bases, V lost 8 bases, and 14 bases had no gene match. Germline CDR1 is SNHLY and CDR2 is FYNNEI. This CDR3 is built from 16 residues. The CDR3 spells CASRIGQGERETEAFF. The CDR3 nucleotides are TGTGCCAGCCGGATAGGACAGGGGGAAAGGGAGACTGAAGCTTTCTTT.

V is TRBV9 and J is TRBJ2-7; D is unclear. This CDR3 has 14 amino acids. With 2 bases removed from V and 2 bases from J, the gap between germline ends came to 11 bases. CDR1 is SGDLS and CDR2 is YYNGEE in the germline V gene. CDR3 region: CASSVGGGTYEQYF. CDR3 in DNA: TGTGCCAGCAGCGTGGGCGGCGGAACCTACGAGCAGTACTTC.

The J gene is TRBJ2-3, the V gene TRBV6-2 or TRBV6-3; TRBD1 aligns across 9 bases. CDR1 is MNHEY and CDR2 is SVGEGT in the germline V gene. CDR3 length: 15 residues. Unmatched junction bases numbered 5, after V lost 6 bases and J lost 1 base. DNA of the CDR3: TGTGCCAGCAGCGGACAGGGGATCGGCACAGATACGCAGTATTTT. Translation: CASSGQGIGTDTQYF.

The gene calls are TRBV14 and TRBJ1-3; D call uncertain. The CDR3 consists of 14 residues. V was shortened by 4 bases and J by 0 bases, with 7 bases between the two germline ends. Germline loops: CDR1 SGHDN, CDR2 FVKESK. The DNA of the CDR3 is TGTGCCAGCAGCCTTCTGGTCTCTGGAAACACCATATATTTT. Its protein is CASSLLVSGNTIYF.

The rearrangement links TRBV6-2 or TRBV6-3 to TRBJ1-1, with 8 bases that match TRBD1. CDR1 and CDR2 from the germline V gene are MNHEY and SVGEGT. The CDR3 has 17 residues. V lost 5 bases, J lost 5 bases, and 16 bases stayed unmatched. CDR3 bases: TGTGCCAGCAGTAAACAGGGGGACATAAGGAGGTGGACTGAAGCTTTCTTT. This encodes CASSKQGDIRRWTEAFF.

The V gene is TRBV7-9, the J gene TRBJ1-1; D not certain. Trimming took off 2 bases at V and 1 base at J, with 8 bases between the two ends. CDR1 and CDR2 (germline): SEHNR, FQNEAQ (reference sequence). CDR3 size: 14 residues. CDR3 loop: CASSLKGWNTEAFF. In nucleotides, the CDR3 is TGTGCCAGCAGCTTAAAGGGATGGAACACTGAAGCTTTCTTT.